The rows below give T cell receptor beta chains drawn from one sample of a study of T cell responses to AZD1222 COVID-19 vaccine. Clones were read by immunoSEQ multiplex PCR, and TCRdb kept only the in-frame ones, dropping some. The sample comprises more than 85,000 clones, roughly nine tenths of which are singletons, and under 3.5% rests with the top ten. This material consisted of peripheral blood, taken on day 0 of AZD1222 vaccination. These receptors were taken from an adult in good health. Both conserved end residues are trimmed from each CDR3.

V gene,CDR3 protein
TRBV28,ASSLSRSPYEQY
TRBV6-1,ASSEQATGLNQPQH
TRBV7-2,ASSLGHTNTGELF
TRBV12-3/TRBV12-4,ASRGAVAEAF
TRBV5-4,ASSPAPSGATDTQY
TRBV29-1,SVPKDVNTEAF
TRBV5-1,ASSSQVNTEAF
TRBV12-3/TRBV12-4,ASRSQGDQPQH
TRBV18,ASSLTGERELF
TRBV7-9,ASSLVGTGNSYEQY
TRBV11-2,ASSLTGGDSPLH
TRBV2,ASKRVERSPLH
TRBV11-2,ASSLASVQGGQSPLH
TRBV6-2/TRBV6-3,ASSWVRGRIGELF
TRBV27,ASSFEITDTQY
TRBV10-3,AIARGGQGGTEAF